One and the same sample provided the 30 T cell receptor beta chains below, sequenced in a study of shared clonotypes between healthy human individuals. Clones were sequenced by immunoSEQ multiplex PCR, and TCRdb holds only the in-frame ones, with some missing. The table has fewer than 600,000 clones, roughly 80% seen once. The sequenced material came from PBMCs. The receptors come from a woman between 35 and 50 years old in good health. Some clones in this sample may be carry-over from other donors' samples.

This chain joins TRBV5-1 and TRBJ2-5; D is unclear. Germline CDR1 is SGHRS and CDR2 is YFSETQ. This CDR3 is 17 amino acids long. V lost 0 bases to trimming and J lost 3 bases, with 18 bases between them. The chain's CDR3 is CASSLEARAGIEETQYF. For the CDR3, the DNA is TGCGCCAGCAGCTTGGAGGCTAGGGCAGGCATAGAAGAGACCCAGTACTTC. The variable domain in full, with the rest retrieved from reference TRBV5-1 and TRBJ2-5, is KAGVTQTPRYLIKTRGQQVTLSCSPISGHRSVSWYQQTPGQGLQFLFEYFSETQRNKGNFPGRFSGRQFSNSRSEMNVSTLELGDSALYLCASSLEARAGIEETQYFGPGTRLLVL.

This rearrangement joins TRBV4-2 to TRBJ2-7; 14 bases map to TRBD2. Germline trimming cut 0 bases from V and 5 bases from J; bases unmatched to any gene: 15. CDR3 length: 20 amino acids. The V gene's germline CDR1 is LGHNA and CDR2 YNFKEQ. CDR3 nucleotide sequence: TGTGCCAGCAGCCAAGATAGTGCGAGACTAGCGGGAGGGCTTAGAAACGAGCAGTACTTC. It codes for CASSQDSARLAGGLRNEQYF.

The V call is TRBV7-8, the J call TRBJ2-5, with 7 bases aligning to TRBD2. Germline values: CDR1 SGHVS, CDR2 FQNEAQ. CDR3 size: 15 residues. V lost 5 bases, J lost 5 bases, and 11 bases stayed unmatched. In DNA form, the CDR3 reads TGTGCCAGCAGCCAGAGCGGGAACGAGGGGGAGACCCAGTACTTC. This gives the protein CASSQSGNEGETQYF.

The rearrangement joins TRBV10-1 to TRBJ2-5; 7 bases fit TRBD2. The CDR3 length is 16 residues. Germline V gene lookup returns CDR1 WNHNN and CDR2 SYGVQD (reference sequence). V shed 0 bases and J 1 base; nucleotides not matched to a gene: 5. DNA of the CDR3: TGCGCCAGCAGTGAGTCGGAGCGCGGGGGCCAAGAGACCCAGTACTTC. It is translated as CASSESERGGQETQYF.

V usage is TRBV6-1 and J usage is TRBJ1-4, with a possible D match to TRBD1 (5 bases). The CDR3 sequence is 13 residues long. The V gene lost 10 bases and the J gene lost 7 bases, with 16 bases spanning the gap. In germline, CDR1 is MNHNS, CDR2 SASEGT. CDR3 protein: CATTGTYTEKLFF. In DNA form, the CDR3 reads TGTGCCACCACCGGGACTTACACTGAAAAACTGTTTTTT.

This clone was observed a few times. The chain combines TRBV10-2 with TRBJ2-7, with TRBD1 identical over 11 bases. Unmatched junction bases numbered 5, after V lost 8 bases and J lost 2 bases. Germline V gene lookup returns CDR1 WSHSY and CDR2 SAAADI. The CDR3 extends over 14 amino acids. CDR3 DNA sequence: TGCGCCAGCCGACGGGGACAGGGGGCCTACGAGCAGTACTTC. This gives the protein CASRRGQGAYEQYF.

The chain joins TRBV10-3 to TRBJ2-6; a possible D gene is TRBD1 (5 bases). V lost 2 bases to trimming and J lost 0 bases, with 11 bases between them. The CDR3 has 17 amino acids. Germline V lookup: CDR1 ENHRY, CDR2 SYGVKD. CDR3 residues: CAISEVGVTSGANVLTF. The DNA for the CDR3 is TGTGCCATCAGTGAGGTAGGGGTCACCTCTGGGGCCAACGTCCTGACTTTC.

Remarks on this clone: The same CDR3 is also encoded by other DNA sequences in this sample. The chain recombines TRBV5-1 with TRBJ2-2; TRBD1 or TRBD2 may be the D gene (5 bases each). Germline V gene sequence: CDR1 SGHRS, CDR2 YFSETQ. The CDR3 is made up of 15 amino acids. V lost 1 base and J 3 bases, leaving 10 bases between the germline ends. The CDR3: CASSLTGGYTGELFF. Written as DNA, the CDR3 is TGCGCCAGCAGCTTGACTGGGGGATACACCGGGGAGCTGTTTTTT.

This chain joins TRBV7-6 and TRBJ2-7; D is unclear. Per the germline V gene, CDR1 is SGHVS and CDR2 is FNYEAQ. The CDR3 totals 14 residues. With 1 base removed from V and 0 bases from J, the gap between germline ends came to 7 bases. CDR3 DNA: TGTGCCAGCAGCTTAGTGGACGCCTCCTACGAGCAGTACTTC. Protein product: CASSLVDASYEQYF.

V is TRBV7-9 and J is TRBJ1-2, with D possibly TRBD1 on 5 matching bases. This CDR3 has 13 amino acids. Germline V gives CDR1 SEHNR, CDR2 FQNEAQ (reference sequence). V lost 5 bases, J lost 4 bases, and 11 bases lay in between. CDR3 nucleotide sequence: TGTGCCAGCAGCCGTCAGGGTGGCTATGGCTACACCTTC. This sequence encodes CASSRQGGYGYTF.

The CDR3 protein is CASRGKETQYF. DNA of the CDR3: TGTGCCAGCAGAGGGAAAGAGACCCAGTACTTC. The chain links TRBV25-1 to TRBJ2-5, with D unresolved. Trimming took off 6 bases at V and 3 bases at J, with 5 bases between the two ends. The CDR3 runs 11 residues. Germline-derived CDR1 and CDR2 are MGHDK and SYGVNS.

A remark on this clone: This may stem from a read error, because a much larger clone lies one nucleotide away. The conserved final phenylalanine or tryptophan is absent from the CDR3, which likely points to a read error. The genes are TRBV20-1 and TRBJ2-3; D not resolved. Germline values: CDR1 DFQATT, CDR2 SNEGSKA (reference sequence). V was shortened by 3 bases and J by 4 bases, with 5 bases between the two germline ends. This CDR3 region has 11 residues. This CDR3 is CSASYPDTQYL. The CDR3, as DNA: TGCAGTGCTAGTTATCCAGATACGCAGTATCTT.

This clone was seen only a few times. The chain carries TRBV6-1 and TRBJ1-5, with a possible D match to TRBD1 (6 bases). V was pared by 3 bases and J by 0 bases, with 9 bases between. The CDR3 contains 15 residues. CDR1 is MNHNS and CDR2 is SASEGT in the germline V gene. The CDR3 region is CASSELGGSNQPQHF. The CDR3 region has the DNA TGTGCCAGCAGTGAGTTAGGGGGTAGCAATCAGCCCCAGCATTTT.

This clone appeared a few times. The chain has TRBV5-5 and TRBJ2-3; D perhaps matches TRBD1 (6 bases). Trimming cost V 6 bases and J 4 bases, with 21 bases left between them. The CDR3 consists of 16 residues. Germline loops: CDR1 SGHKS, CDR2 YYEKEE (reference sequence). CDR3 in amino acids: CASTLWGQGFADTQYF. CDR3 nucleotides: TGTGCCAGCACTCTATGGGGTCAGGGGTTCGCAGATACGCAGTATTTT.

The chain carries TRBV9 and TRBJ2-5; D gene uncertain. Germline CDR1 is SGDLS and CDR2 is YYNGEE. The CDR3 runs to 14 residues. Trimming removed 2 bases at V and 5 bases at J, with 13 bases between. The CDR3 spells CASSVGFGWETQYF. DNA of the CDR3: TGTGCCAGCAGCGTTGGCTTCGGGTGGGAGACCCAGTACTTC. Filled out from reference TRBV9 and TRBJ2-5, the complete variable domain reads DSGVTQTPKHLITATGQRVTLRCSPRSGDLSVYWYQQSLDQGLQFLIQYYNGEERAKGNILERFSAQQFPDLHSELNLSSLELGDSALYFCASSVGFGWETQYFGPGTRLLVL.

The V gene is TRBV5-4, the J gene TRBJ2-7; maybe TRBD1 (5 bases). The CDR3 has 16 amino acids. Trimming pared 0 bases from V and 0 bases from J, leaving 13 bases between. The germline CDR1 and CDR2 sequences are SGHNT and YYREEE (reference sequence). CDR3 sequence: CASSLGGGTSSYEQYF. CDR3 sequence (DNA): TGTGCCAGCAGCTTGGGGGGCGGAACCAGCTCCTACGAGCAGTACTTC.

The chain links TRBV11-3 to TRBJ2-3; 9 nucleotides align to TRBD1. J was trimmed by 4 bases and V by 1 base; bases with no gene match: 6. CDR1 is SGHNT and CDR2 is YENEEA in the germline V gene. CDR3 length equals 16 residues. CDR3 protein: CASSLGGDRAADTQYF. CDR3 bases: TGTGCCAGCAGCTTAGGGGGGGACAGGGCGGCAGATACGCAGTATTTT.

This clone was seen only once. The rearrangement joins TRBV5-6 to TRBJ2-6; perhaps TRBD1 as D (6 bases). Germline V CDR1 and CDR2: SGHDT, YYEEEE. The length of the CDR3 is 15 residues. Trimming took off 4 bases at V and 3 bases at J, with 11 bases between the two ends. The CDR3: CASSPRGSGANVLTF. CDR3 DNA: TGTGCCAGCAGCCCAAGGGGGAGTGGGGCCAACGTCCTGACTTTC.

The genes are TRBV6-6 and TRBJ2-1; 11 bases are shared with TRBD1. Germline CDR1 and CDR2: MNHNY and SVGAGI (reference sequence). The CDR3 contains 15 residues. J was trimmed by 3 bases and V by 4 bases; bases with no gene match: 2. This CDR3 reads CASSSGTGGYNEQFF. CDR3 bases: TGTGCCAGCAGTTCCGGGACAGGGGGCTACAATGAGCAGTTCTTC.

A few counts support this clone. This rearrangement joins TRBV2 to TRBJ2-7; TRBD2 matches at 7 bases. The J segment lost 3 bases and the V segment lost 6 bases, leaving 14 bases of the junction unmatched. Germline lookup yields CDR1 SNHLY and CDR2 FYNNEI. This CDR3 has 16 amino acids. The CDR3 sequence: CASSGGWRESLYEQYF. CDR3 DNA sequence: TGTGCCAGCAGCGGTGGGTGGCGGGAGTCCCTCTACGAGCAGTACTTC.

The V and J genes are TRBV29-1 and TRBJ2-3; possibly TRBD1 or TRBD2 for D (5 bases each). Trimming left V 7 bases short and J 7 bases short, with 18 bases between. CDR1 is SQVTM, CDR2 ANQGSEA, per germline. The CDR3 is made up of 13 amino acids. The CDR3 protein is CSAGRDEVYTQYF. In DNA form, the CDR3 reads TGCAGCGCCGGCAGGGACGAGGTGTATACGCAGTATTTT.

The rearrangement uses TRBV6-5 and TRBJ2-5; TRBD2 might be the D (5 bases). This CDR3 comprises 13 residues. Germline V lookup: CDR1 MNHEY, CDR2 SVGAGI. The V end was cut by 6 bases, the J end by 11 bases, with 19 bases between. CDR3 residues: CASRNTATWEQYF. CDR3 bases: TGTGCCAGCAGGAATACAGCGACCTGGGAGCAGTACTTC.

The sample holds many counts of this clone. The V gene is TRBV7-2, the J gene TRBJ1-3; TRBD1 aligns across 7 bases. The germline V gene encodes CDR1 SGHTA and CDR2 FQGNSA. The CDR3 runs to 15 residues. V dropped 5 bases and J dropped 1; count of bases not matched to a gene: 5. The chain's CDR3 is CASSPQTGSGNTIYF. CDR3 DNA sequence: TGTGCCAGCAGCCCCCAGACAGGGTCTGGAAACACCATATATTTT. The complete variable domain, with remaining parts taken from reference TRBV7-2 and TRBJ1-3, reads GAGVSQSPSNKVTEKGKDVELRCDPISGHTALYWYRQSLGQGLEFLIYFQGNSAPDKSGLPSDRFSAERTGGSVSTLTIQRTQQEDSAVYLCASSPQTGSGNTIYFGEGSWLTVV.

V usage is TRBV4-2 and J usage is TRBJ2-5; 11 bases fit TRBD2. This CDR3 comprises 15 residues. The V gene end was trimmed by 4 bases and the J gene end by 5 bases; junction bases not matched to a gene: 6. CDR1 is LGHNA and CDR2 is YNFKEQ in the germline V gene. The DNA for the CDR3 is TGTGCCAGCAGCCGAACTAGCGGGAGTGGTGAGACCCAGTACTTC. It encodes CASSRTSGSGETQYF.

The rearrangement joins TRBV9 to TRBJ2-3; 7 nucleotides agree with TRBD2. After removal of 3 bases from V and 1 base from J, the junction contained 8 bases not matched to a gene. In germline, CDR1 is SGDLS, CDR2 YYNGEE. This CDR3 has 16 amino acids. CDR3 nucleotides: TGTGCCAGCAGCGCCCACCGGGACTACGGCACAGATACGCAGTATTTT. Translating it yields CASSAHRDYGTDTQYF.

The chain uses TRBV15 and TRBJ2-1; no definite D call. Per germline, CDR1 LNHNV and CDR2 YYDKDF (reference sequence). The V and J ends lost 5 bases and 6 bases respectively, with 8 bases between them. The CDR3 is 12 amino acids. The CDR3 bases are TGTGCCACCAGCTGGGAATTCAATGAGCAGTTCTTC. Its translation is CATSWEFNEQFF.

This clone was seen a single time. The rearrangement links TRBV30 to TRBJ1-4, with D tentatively TRBD1 (5 bases). Germline-derived CDR1 and CDR2 are GTSNPN and SVGIG (reference sequence). Between the trimmed V and J ends, which lost 2 bases and 4 bases, there was a span of 11 bases. This CDR3 is built from 14 residues. CDR3 nucleotide sequence: TGTGCCTGGAGTCTGGGGAGGGGTAATGAAAAACTGTTTTTT. Translated: CAWSLGRGNEKLFF. The complete variable domain, with remaining parts taken from reference TRBV30 and TRBJ1-4, reads SQTIHQWPATLVQPVGSPLSLECTVEGTSNPNLYWYRQAAGRGLQLLFYSVGIGQISSEVPQNLSASRPQDRQFILSSKKLLLSDSGFYLCAWSLGRGNEKLFFGSGTQLSVL.

This chain joins TRBV15 and TRBJ2-5, with 8 bases matching TRBD2. CDR3 length equals 15 residues. Unmatched junction bases numbered 5, after V lost 4 bases and J lost 1 base. Germline V gives CDR1 LNHNV, CDR2 YYDKDF (reference sequence). The chain's CDR3 is CATSIRRGVQETQYF. The CDR3 bases are TGTGCCACCAGCATACGGCGGGGGGTCCAAGAGACCCAGTACTTC.

The rearrangement links TRBV6-5 to TRBJ2-7, with a tentative D call TRBD1 (6 bases). This CDR3 is 15 amino acids long. Trimming stripped 2 bases from V and 4 bases from J, with 15 bases between. CDR1 is MNHEY and CDR2 is SVGAGI in the germline V gene. This chain's CDR3 is CASSYRDKTWYEQYF. The CDR3, as DNA: TGTGCCAGCAGTTACCGGGACAAGACTTGGTACGAGCAGTACTTC.

CDR3 residues: CASKGLAPYEQYF. In DNA form, the CDR3 reads TGTGCCAGCAAGGGACTAGCCCCTTACGAGCAGTACTTC. This sequence joins TRBV28 and TRBJ2-7; 9 nucleotides align to TRBD2. V lost 7 bases, J lost 4 bases, and 5 bases stayed unmatched. CDR3 length: 13 amino acids. In germline, CDR1 is MDHEN, CDR2 SYDVKM.